This T cell receptor beta chain was identified during a study of OX40 agonist ivuxolimab in advanced cancers. The wider study: Patients were treated with ivuxolimab, an agonistic anti-OX40 (CD134) antibody. About 42% of patients had received prior checkpoint inhibitor therapy.

This clone was seen a handful of times. TCRdb's table, derived via immunoSEQ multiplex PCR, lists solely in-frame clones and lacks some. The repertoire holds 35,000 or so clones, with around 82% as singletons. This CDR3 comprises 14 residues. The V gene lost 2 bases and the J gene lost 4 bases, with 13 bases spanning the gap. Germline assignment: CDR1 SGHKS and CDR2 YYEKEE (reference sequence). This chain uses TRBV5-5 with TRBJ2-7, with D possibly being TRBD2 (6 bases). The sample consisted of CD4+ or CD8+ T cells sorted from blood, taken in a trial of the OX40 agonist ivuxolimab. This receptor was identified in an adult with an advanced solid tumor such as melanoma, head and neck, liver or kidney cancer. The CDR3 protein is CASSFRTNQYEQYF. The CDR3 DNA is TGTGCCAGCAGCTTCCGGACTAATCAATACGAGCAGTACTTC.